This paragraph reports one T cell receptor beta chain. Authors' data handling: Using reference gene primer amplification, nucleated cell counts were estimated. This table comes from immunoSEQ multiplex PCR, and its TCRdb copy is limited to in-frame clones, with some not included. Clonal size and the V and J genes are those of that table, whereas D and trimming came from the DNA. The sample has tens of thousands of clones; approximately 76% are singletons. The CDR3 consists of 14 residues. With V trimmed by 4 bases and J by 8 bases, 7 bases remained unmatched. CDR1 is MNHEY and CDR2 is SVGAGI in the germline V gene. The data belong to a study of blood T cell repertoires in COVID-19. The wider study: Italy, Spain and the United States were the sources of the convalescent and acute COVID-19 samples. PBMCs, B-cell-depleted T cells, or T cells were the source of the cDNA or gDNA that made up the material.

This chain uses TRBV6-5 with TRBJ1-2; 10 bases are shared with TRBD1. This receptor was taken from a man between 65 and 80 years old with active or convalescent COVID-19. The source material was peripheral blood. The CDR3 DNA follows: TGTGCCAGCAGTTTACGACAGGGGGCAGACGGCTACACCTTC. As protein: CASSLRQGADGYTF.